What follows is one TCR beta chain and its context. There are 16 residues in the CDR3. Per germline, CDR1 LGHNA and CDR2 YSLEER. V was clipped by 2 bases and J by 4 bases; unmatched bases: 6. The data were obtained in a study of T cell changes during pregnancy in multiple sclerosis. Generated by immunoSEQ multiplex PCR, the TCRdb table keeps only in-frame clones and is missing some. The sample lists approximately 22,000 clones, around four fifths seen once, with around 14% in the top ten. This sequence originates from a female donor in good health, enrolled as a control in a pregnancy study. The specimen was CD8+ T cells from peripheral blood mononuclear cells, collected in the first trimester of pregnancy. The chain uses TRBV4-3 and TRBJ2-2; the match to TRBD2 covers 8 bases. CDR3 in amino acids: CASSQSPSGGTGELFF. The CDR3 DNA follows: TGCGCCAGCAGCCAATCCCCAAGCGGGGGCACCGGGGAGCTGTTTTTT.